Described below is a single TCR beta chain sequence and its context. This clonotype was observed many times. It lacks a known antigen. Nothing much larger sits one base from this clone, and base qualities are not available. The TCR beta CDR3 regions were amplified from RNA transcripts. The first round of RT-PCR for the TCR CDR3 was performed with the HTBI primer set and the Qiagen OneStep RT-PCR kit. Libraries were constructed in a second round of multiplex PCR, after which size selection and purification were carried out. Paired-end sequencing of the libraries was performed with 100 bp reads on an Illumina HiSeq2000. Under the source paper's analysis protocol: SOAPnuke was used to process the raw data, removing reads that contained adapters or uncalled bases, had a mean Phred below 15, or lacked an exact match to the constant primer or identifier. High-quality paired reads were merged using COPE v1.2.5, and each unique nucleotide sequence was defined as a clonotype. Clonotypes were aligned to IMGT TRBV, TRBD and TRBJ reference segments using MiTCR v1.1. The analysis was restricted to V-J combinations with a frequency above 0.0001, which together covered 99.2% of the repertoires. The TCS score was defined as F50 (clonal expansion) divided by E x V (chaos), with BLOSUM62-based TCRdist calculated between CDR3 peptides within each V-J. Welch's t-statistics and random forest reduced 514 V-J features to roughly 13, which were used in a naive Bayes classifier (R e1071). TCRdb took the public reads, trimmed them with fastp at Q25, ran MiXCR for clone calling and kept in-frame beta chains. Records with the same CDR3 protein are collapsed into one entry carrying the most frequent genes and DNA. Clone size and V and J calls follow TCRdb, not the original study. In all, the sample holds hundreds of thousands of distinct CDR3 sequences, and over 15% of those were seen once. The ten largest account for about 18% of the sample.

This sample stems from a study of T cells in Graves' hyperthyroidism and ophthalmopathy (dated by TCRdb to between 2018 and 2020). Regarding the complete study: Peripheral blood was collected at initial diagnosis, before any treatment. To identify TCR V-J signatures that set the groups apart, the researchers used a discovery cohort of 95 to 100 patients, made up of 43 with Graves' ophthalmopathy and about 60 with stable Graves' hyperthyroidism. An independent validation cohort of fewer than 20 hyperthyroidism patients and 15 or so patients who later progressed to ophthalmopathy tested prospective prediction of ophthalmopathy. The 75 to 100 discovery patients were randomly split 7:3 into training and test sets. In addition, the study compared T-cell repertoires in thyroid tissue and in blood from roughly six Graves' hyperthyroidism patients. After blood sampling, hyperthyroidism patients were treated with methimazole at a starting dose of 30 mg daily, and ophthalmopathy patients were treated with high-dose intravenous methylprednisolone. According to the paper, TCR Vbeta CDR3 sequencing was carried out on 135 peripheral blood samples, which came from around 43 ophthalmopathy, about 75 hyperthyroidism and approximately 17 progressor patients.

Overall study results and their limits: In cross-validation, a model built on a 13 V-J signature told ophthalmopathy apart from stable hyperthyroidism with approximately 90% sensitivity and 81% to 82% specificity, and in testing the same model reached 80%/75%. Most expanded thyroid clonotypes (frequency above 0.001) were also detected in blood, suggesting blood repertoires may reflect thyroid immune responses. Sample size was not statistically predetermined, and investigators were not blinded to group allocation. In validation, the model predicted progression to ophthalmopathy a median of about 6 months before onset, with roughly 68% sensitivity and more than 72% specificity.

The CDR3 has 16 amino acids, counting the end cysteine and phenylalanine. Just the 48-base CDR3 DNA is kept, in frame starting at base 1. From a lookup of the germline V gene (reference sequence), CDR1 and CDR2 are SEHNR and FQNEAQ. Trimming leaves V shorter by 5 bases and J shorter by 8 bases, with the junction holding 12 bases beyond the gene matches. Stable Graves' hyperthyroidism was defined as no progression to ophthalmopathy during 18 months of follow-up. Hyperthyroidism patients were newly diagnosed, with disease duration under 2 months, and aged 18 to 65 years. The study excluded patients with uncontrolled infections, other autoimmune diseases, pregnancy or lactation. Clinical symptoms, serum thyroxine and TRAb, thyroid ultrasound, and orbital computed tomography formed the basis for the diagnoses. PBMCs were separated from approximately 9.9 ml of fresh peripheral blood using Ficoll-Paque density gradient centrifugation. Total RNA was extracted with Trizol reagent, and quality was checked on an Agilent 2100 Bioanalyzer.

Recombination joined TRBV7-9 with TRBJ2-1; 10 central nucleotides agree with TRBD1. Sequencing was done on a sample of blood. This receptor was obtained from a young woman with Graves' hyperthyroidism. The bases are TGTGCCAGCAGCAACACCGGGACAGGGGCGACCGATGAGCAGTTCTTC. Its coded protein is CASSNTGTGATDEQFF.